A single T cell receptor beta chain is shown here with its context. These data are taken from a study of blood T cells in healthy people across ages. V was trimmed by 7 bases and J by 5 bases, leaving 11 bases between them. The CDR3 consists of 12 residues. The germline gives CDR1 SQVTM, CDR2 ANQGSEA. Using a J-beta primer mix together with a sample-barcoded 5' primer, a second PCR was run for roughly 7 to 11 cycles. Each sample provided no less than 2.5 million CDR3-containing paired-end reads. TCRdb called the 5' RACE reads again in MiXCR, with one record for every CDR3 protein. The sample has hundreds of thousands of distinct CDR3 sequences, roughly 53% seen once. Each sample had at least 6 million PBMCs isolated.

What was sequenced was blood. This receptor was identified in a man aged 55 to 70 in good health. The gene calls are TRBV29-1 and TRBJ1-4; D remains ambiguous. This CDR3 reads CSAKLGNEKLFF. The CDR3 region has the DNA TGCAGCGCCAAACTTGGGAATGAAAAACTGTTTTTT. The complete variable domain, with remaining parts taken from reference TRBV29-1 and TRBJ1-4, reads SAVISQKPSRDICQRGTSLTIQCQVDSQVTMMFWYRQQPGQSLTLIATANQGSEATYESGFVIDKFPISRPNLTFSTLTVSNMSPEDSSIYLCSAKLGNEKLFFGSGTQLSVL.